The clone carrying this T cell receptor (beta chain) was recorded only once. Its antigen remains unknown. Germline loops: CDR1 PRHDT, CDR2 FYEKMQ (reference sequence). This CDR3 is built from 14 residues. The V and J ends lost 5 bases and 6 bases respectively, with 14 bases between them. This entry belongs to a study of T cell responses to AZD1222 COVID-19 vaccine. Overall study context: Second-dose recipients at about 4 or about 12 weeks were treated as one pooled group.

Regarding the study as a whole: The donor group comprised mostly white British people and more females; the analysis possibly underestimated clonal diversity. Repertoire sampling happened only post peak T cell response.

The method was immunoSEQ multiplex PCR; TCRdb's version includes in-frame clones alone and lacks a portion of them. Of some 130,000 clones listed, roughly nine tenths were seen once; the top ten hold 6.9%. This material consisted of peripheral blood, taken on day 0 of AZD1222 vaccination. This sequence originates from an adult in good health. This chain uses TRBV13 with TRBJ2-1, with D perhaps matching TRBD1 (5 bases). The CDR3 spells CASSPQGLGNEQFF. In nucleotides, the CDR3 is TGTGCCAGCAGCCCCCAGGGCCTGGGCAATGAGCAGTTCTTC.